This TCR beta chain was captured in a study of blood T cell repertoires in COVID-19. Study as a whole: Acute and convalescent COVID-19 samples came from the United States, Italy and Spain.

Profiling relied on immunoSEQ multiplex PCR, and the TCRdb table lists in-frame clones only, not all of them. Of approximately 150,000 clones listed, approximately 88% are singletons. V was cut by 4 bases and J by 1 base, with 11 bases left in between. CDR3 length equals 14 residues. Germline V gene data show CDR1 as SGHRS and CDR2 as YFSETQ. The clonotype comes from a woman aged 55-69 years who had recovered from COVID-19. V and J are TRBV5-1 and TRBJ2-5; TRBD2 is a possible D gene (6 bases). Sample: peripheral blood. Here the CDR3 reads CASSPGGPQETQYF. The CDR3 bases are TGCGCCAGCAGCCCCGGGGGACCCCAAGAGACCCAGTACTTC.